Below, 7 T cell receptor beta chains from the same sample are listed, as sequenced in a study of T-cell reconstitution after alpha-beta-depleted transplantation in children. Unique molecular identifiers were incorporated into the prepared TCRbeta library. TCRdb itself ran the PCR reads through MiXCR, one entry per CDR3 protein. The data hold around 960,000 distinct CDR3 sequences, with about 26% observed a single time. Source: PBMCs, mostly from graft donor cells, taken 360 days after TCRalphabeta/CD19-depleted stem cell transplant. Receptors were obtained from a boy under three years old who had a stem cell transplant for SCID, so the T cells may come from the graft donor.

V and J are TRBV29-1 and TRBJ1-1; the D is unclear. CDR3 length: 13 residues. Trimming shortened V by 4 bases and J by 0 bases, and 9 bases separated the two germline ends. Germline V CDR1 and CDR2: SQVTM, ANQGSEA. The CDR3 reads CSVGFNMNTEAFF. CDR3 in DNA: TGCAGCGTTGGATTTAACATGAACACTGAAGCTTTCTTT.

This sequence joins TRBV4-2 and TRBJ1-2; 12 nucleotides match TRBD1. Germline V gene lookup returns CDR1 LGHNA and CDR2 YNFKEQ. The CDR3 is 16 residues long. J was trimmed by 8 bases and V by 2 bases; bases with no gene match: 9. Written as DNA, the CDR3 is TGTGCCAGCAGCCAATCACCGGGACAGGGGGCGTCCGGCTACACCTTC. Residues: CASSQSPGQGASGYTF.

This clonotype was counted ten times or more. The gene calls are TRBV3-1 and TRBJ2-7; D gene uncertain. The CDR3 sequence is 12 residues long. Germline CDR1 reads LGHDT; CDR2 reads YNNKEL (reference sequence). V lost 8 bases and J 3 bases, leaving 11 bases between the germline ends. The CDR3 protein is CASSQDRYEQYF. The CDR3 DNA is TGTGCCAGCTCCCAGGACCGCTACGAGCAGTACTTC.

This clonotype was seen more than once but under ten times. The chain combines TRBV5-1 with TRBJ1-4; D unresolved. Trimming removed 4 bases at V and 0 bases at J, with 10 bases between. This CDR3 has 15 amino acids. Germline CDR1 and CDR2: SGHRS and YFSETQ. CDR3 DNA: TGCGCCAGCAGCCTCCAACCTGCAACTAATGAAAAACTGTTTTTT. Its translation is CASSLQPATNEKLFF.

Here the CDR3 reads CSALYRGSGETQYF. The CDR3 DNA reads TGCAGTGCTTTATACAGGGGTAGTGGAGAGACCCAGTACTTC. The V gene is TRBV20-1, the J gene TRBJ2-5, with 7 nucleotides matching TRBD1. With V trimmed by 5 bases and J by 4 bases, 10 bases remained unmatched. Germline CDR1 is DFQATT and CDR2 is SNEGSKA (reference sequence). This CDR3 region has 14 residues.

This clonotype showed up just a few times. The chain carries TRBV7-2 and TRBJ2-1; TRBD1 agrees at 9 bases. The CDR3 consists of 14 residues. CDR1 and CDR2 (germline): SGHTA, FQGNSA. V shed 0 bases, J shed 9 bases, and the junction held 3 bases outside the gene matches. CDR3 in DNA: TGTGCCAGCAGCTTAGCGAGGGGACAGGGTGAGCAGTTCTTC. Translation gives CASSLARGQGEQFF.

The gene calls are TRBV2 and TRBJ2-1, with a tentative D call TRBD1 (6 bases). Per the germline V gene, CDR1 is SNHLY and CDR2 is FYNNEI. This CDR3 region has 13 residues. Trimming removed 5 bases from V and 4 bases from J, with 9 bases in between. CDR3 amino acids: CASSRGQYNEQFF. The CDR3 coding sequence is TGTGCCAGCAGTCGCGGACAGTACAATGAGCAGTTCTTC.